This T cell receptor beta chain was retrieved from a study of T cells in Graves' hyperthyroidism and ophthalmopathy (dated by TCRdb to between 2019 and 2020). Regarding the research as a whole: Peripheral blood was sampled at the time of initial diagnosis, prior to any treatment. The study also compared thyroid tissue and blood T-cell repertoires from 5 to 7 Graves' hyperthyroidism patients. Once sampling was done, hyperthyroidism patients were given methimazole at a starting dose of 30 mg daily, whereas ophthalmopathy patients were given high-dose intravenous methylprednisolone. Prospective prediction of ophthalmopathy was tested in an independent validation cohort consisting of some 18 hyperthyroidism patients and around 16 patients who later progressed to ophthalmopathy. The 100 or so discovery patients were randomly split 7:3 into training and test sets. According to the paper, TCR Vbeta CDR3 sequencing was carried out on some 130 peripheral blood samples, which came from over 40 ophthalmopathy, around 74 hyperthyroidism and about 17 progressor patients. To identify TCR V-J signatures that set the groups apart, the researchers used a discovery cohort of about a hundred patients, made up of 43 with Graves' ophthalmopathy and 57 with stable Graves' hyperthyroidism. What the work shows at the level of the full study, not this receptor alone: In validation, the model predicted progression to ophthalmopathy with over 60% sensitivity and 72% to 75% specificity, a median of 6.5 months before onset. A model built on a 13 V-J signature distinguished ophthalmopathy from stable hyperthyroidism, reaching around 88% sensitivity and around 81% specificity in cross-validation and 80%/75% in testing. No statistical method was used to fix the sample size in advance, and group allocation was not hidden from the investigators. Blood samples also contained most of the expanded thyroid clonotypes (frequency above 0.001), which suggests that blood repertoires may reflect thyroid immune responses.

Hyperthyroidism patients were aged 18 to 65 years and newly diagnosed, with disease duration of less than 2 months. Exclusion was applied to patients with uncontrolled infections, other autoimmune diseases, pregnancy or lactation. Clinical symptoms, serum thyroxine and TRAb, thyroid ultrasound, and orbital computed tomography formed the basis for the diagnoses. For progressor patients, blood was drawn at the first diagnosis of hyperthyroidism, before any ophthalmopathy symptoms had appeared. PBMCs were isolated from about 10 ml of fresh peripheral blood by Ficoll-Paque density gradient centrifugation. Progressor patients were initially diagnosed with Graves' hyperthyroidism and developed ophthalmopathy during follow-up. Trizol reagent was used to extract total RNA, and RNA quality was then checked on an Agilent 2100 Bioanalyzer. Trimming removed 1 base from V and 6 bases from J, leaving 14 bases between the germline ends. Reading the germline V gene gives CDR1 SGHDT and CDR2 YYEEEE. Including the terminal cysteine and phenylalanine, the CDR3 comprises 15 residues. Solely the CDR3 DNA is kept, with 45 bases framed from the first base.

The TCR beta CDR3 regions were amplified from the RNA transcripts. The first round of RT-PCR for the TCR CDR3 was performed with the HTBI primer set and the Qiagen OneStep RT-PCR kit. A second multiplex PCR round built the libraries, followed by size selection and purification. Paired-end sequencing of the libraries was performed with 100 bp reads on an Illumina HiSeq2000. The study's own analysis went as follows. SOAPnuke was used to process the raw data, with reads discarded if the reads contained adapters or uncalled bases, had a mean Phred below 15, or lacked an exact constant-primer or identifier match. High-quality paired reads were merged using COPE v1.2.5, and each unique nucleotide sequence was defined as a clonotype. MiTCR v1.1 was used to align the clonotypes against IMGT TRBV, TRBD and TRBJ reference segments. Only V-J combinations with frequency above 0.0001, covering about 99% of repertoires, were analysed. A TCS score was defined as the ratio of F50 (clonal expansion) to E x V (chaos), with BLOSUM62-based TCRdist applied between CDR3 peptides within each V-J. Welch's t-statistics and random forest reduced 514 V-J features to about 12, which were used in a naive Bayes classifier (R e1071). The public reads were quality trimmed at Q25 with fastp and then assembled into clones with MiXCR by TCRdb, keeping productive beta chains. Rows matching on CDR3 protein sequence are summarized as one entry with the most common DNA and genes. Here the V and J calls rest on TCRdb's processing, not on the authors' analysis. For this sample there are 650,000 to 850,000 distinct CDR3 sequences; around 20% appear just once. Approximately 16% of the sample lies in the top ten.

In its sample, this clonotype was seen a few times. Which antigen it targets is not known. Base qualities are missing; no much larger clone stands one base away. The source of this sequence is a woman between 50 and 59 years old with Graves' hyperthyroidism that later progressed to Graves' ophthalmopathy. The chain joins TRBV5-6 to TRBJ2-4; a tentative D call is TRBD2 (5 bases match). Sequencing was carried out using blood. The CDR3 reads CASSLPVEGRNIQYF. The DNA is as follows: TGTGCCAGCAGCTTGCCAGTCGAGGGCAGAAACATTCAGTACTTC.